A single T cell receptor (beta chain) is shown here with its context. The entry originates in a study of cytomegalovirus exposure and HLA in healthy donors. This PCR relied on a set of 60 Vbeta primers and 13 Jbeta primers. Libraries were prepared by immunoSEQ multiplex PCR; TCRdb keeps only in-frame clonotypes and omits some of them. The table has 150,000 to 200,000 clones, approximately 80% seen once. From germline, CDR1 is LNHNV and CDR2 YYDKDF (reference sequence). V shed 1 base, J shed 1 base, and the junction held 6 bases outside the gene matches. The CDR3 has 17 amino acids. The receptor was isolated from a man between 18 and 29 years old in good health and CMV-seropositive. The gene calls are TRBV15 and TRBJ1-5; 8 bases are a match to TRBD1. The sequenced sample was PBMCs. CDR3 loop: CATSRGGGQVSNQPQHF. CDR3 in DNA: TGTGCCACCAGCAGAGGGGGGGGACAGGTGAGCAATCAGCCCCAGCATTTT. Full variable domain (missing parts from reference TRBV15 and TRBJ1-5): DAMVIQNPRYQVTQFGKPVTLSCSQTLNHNVMYWYQQKSSQAPKLLFHYYDKDFNNEADTPDNFQSRRPNTSFCFLDIRSPGLGDTAMYLCATSRGGGQVSNQPQHFGDGTRLSIL.